Each of the 26 T cell receptor beta chains below was sequenced from the same sample in a study of response to subunit inactivated influenza vaccine. In TCRdb, the RT-PCR reads were re-called with MiXCR into one record per CDR3 protein. This table has roughly 710,000 distinct CDR3 sequences, 14% appearing once. The sample was PBMCs from blood, taken roughly 15 days before vaccination. These receptors all come from a man aged 45-65 years who received an inactivated influenza vaccine.

This chain connects TRBV20-1 to TRBJ1-2; 7 nucleotides align to TRBD1. Per the germline V gene, CDR1 is DFQATT and CDR2 is SNEGSKA (reference sequence). V lost 1 base to trimming and J lost 0 bases; unmatched junction nucleotides: 8. The CDR3 covers 16 residues. The CDR3, as DNA: TGCAGTGCTAGAGTGGCAAACAGGGGATCTAACTATGGCTACACCTTC. This codes for CSARVANRGSNYGYTF.

The chain carries TRBV4-3 and TRBJ2-7; perhaps D is TRBD1 or TRBD2 (6 bases each). Germline loops: CDR1 LGHNA, CDR2 YSLEER. This CDR3 is 15 amino acids long. Trimming left V 1 base short and J 4 bases short, with 14 bases between. Written as DNA, the CDR3 is TGCGCCAGCAGCCAAGTGCTGGAGGGGACATACGAGCAGTACTTC. Translating gives CASSQVLEGTYEQYF.

V is TRBV5-1 and J is TRBJ2-3; D may be TRBD1 (5 bases). The V gene's germline CDR1 is SGHRS and CDR2 YFSETQ. The V gene lost 0 bases and the J gene lost 6 bases, with 14 bases spanning the gap. The CDR3 sequence is 15 residues long. The CDR3 DNA reads as TGCGCCAGCAGCTTGGTGTCAGGGCCATTGGATACGCAGTATTTT. Protein: CASSLVSGPLDTQYF.

This chain links TRBV20-1 with TRBJ2-7, with a tentative D call TRBD2 (6 bases). This CDR3 is built from 15 residues. Germline assignment: CDR1 DFQATT and CDR2 SNEGSKA (reference sequence). Trimming cost V 0 bases and J 6 bases, with 18 bases left between them. The CDR3, as DNA: TGCAGTGCTAGAGAGAACGCGGGGCCCCGACCCGAGCAGTACTTC. As protein: CSARENAGPRPEQYF.

The rearrangement uses TRBV6-2 or TRBV6-3 and TRBJ2-1, with D perhaps assigned TRBD1 or TRBD2 (6 bases each). Germline assignment: CDR1 MNHEY and CDR2 SVGEGT. Trimming left V 2 bases short and J 0 bases short, with 11 bases between. This CDR3 is built from 16 residues. The CDR3 nucleotides are TGTGCCAGCAGTTACGAGGGGGGCTCCTCCTACAATGAGCAGTTCTTC. It translates to CASSYEGGSSYNEQFF.

In its sample, this clonotype was seen a few times. V gene TRBV13 combines with J gene TRBJ2-1; maybe TRBD2 (5 bases). The CDR3 loop spans 14 amino acids. The V end was cut by 1 base, the J end by 6 bases, with 10 bases between. The V gene's germline CDR1 is PRHDT and CDR2 FYEKMQ (reference sequence). In DNA form, the CDR3 reads TGTGCCAGCAGCTTAGCGGGAAGGCTCAATGAGCAGTTCTTC. Amino acids: CASSLAGRLNEQFF.

This clonotype was seen a handful of times. This chain joins TRBV6-1 and TRBJ2-6, with D unresolved. The germline V gene encodes CDR1 MNHNS and CDR2 SASEGT. V gave up 6 bases and J gave up 1 base, with 7 bases separating them. The CDR3 contains 14 residues. CDR3 nucleotide sequence: TGTGCCAGCAGCCGGCTTTCTGGGGCCAACGTCCTGACTTTC. Translating gives CASSRLSGANVLTF.

The chain uses TRBV12-3 or TRBV12-4 and TRBJ2-1; 12 bases match TRBD1. J gave up 9 bases and V 3 bases, and 6 bases lay outside the gene matches. This CDR3 comprises 15 residues. CDR3 sequence: CASSLRGTGGGEQFF. CDR3 in DNA: TGTGCCAGCAGTTTGAGGGGGACAGGGGGCGGTGAGCAGTTCTTC.

This clonotype has just a few counts. The V gene is TRBV12-3 or TRBV12-4, the J gene TRBJ2-2; 7 bases agree with TRBD1. J lost 4 bases, V lost 6 bases, and 5 bases had no gene match. This CDR3 is 14 amino acids long. The CDR3, as DNA: TGTGCCAGCAGGGCTACAGGGGTCACCGGGGAGCTGTTTTTT. Translating it yields CASRATGVTGELFF.

This clonotype was detected a few times. The V call is TRBV5-5, the J call TRBJ2-7, with 8 bases fitting TRBD2. V lost 0 bases, J lost 4 bases, and 9 bases stayed unmatched. Per the germline V gene, CDR1 is SGHKS and CDR2 is YYEKEE (reference sequence). The CDR3 has 16 amino acids. DNA for the CDR3: TGTGCCAGCAGCTTGGCCTCTGGAGCGGGAGTTTACGAGCAGTACTTC. Its protein is CASSLASGAGVYEQYF.

This clonotype was counted only a few times. The chain uses TRBV7-2 and TRBJ1-2; tentative D call: TRBD1 (6 bases). V lost 4 bases and J lost 3, with 15 bases in between. The CDR3 loop spans 15 amino acids. Germline V gene sequence: CDR1 SGHTA, CDR2 FQGNSA. The CDR3 DNA reads as TGTGCCAGCAGCTCGCAGCCAGGGGTCGACTATGGCTACACCTTC. It encodes CASSSQPGVDYGYTF.

This clonotype was counted at least ten times. This rearrangement joins TRBV7-8 to TRBJ2-4; 7 bases fit TRBD1. The CDR3 sequence is 19 residues long. The V gene's germline CDR1 is SGHVS and CDR2 FQNEAQ. After removal of 1 base from V and 0 bases from J, the junction contained 12 bases not matched to a gene. Written as DNA, the CDR3 is TGTGCCAGCAGCTTAGTTGGGACAGCCAAGAGTGGAGCCAAAAACATTCAGTACTTC. This encodes CASSLVGTAKSGAKNIQYF.

As to this clonotype: A much larger clone differs by one base, so this may be a read error. DNA for the CDR3: TGCATCGTTGGGGGCCCCCGCGCGAACACCGGGGAGCTGTTTTTT. Its protein product is CIVGGPRANTGELFF. This chain joins TRBV29-1 and TRBJ2-2; tentative D call: TRBD1 (6 bases). The CDR3 extends over 15 amino acids. Germline V gene sequence: CDR1 SQVTM, CDR2 ANQGSEA.

V gene TRBV24-1 combines with J gene TRBJ2-7; D perhaps matches TRBD1 (5 bases). This CDR3 region has 15 residues. V was shortened by 5 bases and J by 4 bases, with 17 bases between the two germline ends. Germline CDR1 reads KGHDR; CDR2 reads SFDVKD. CDR3 region: CATSGRQLLQYEQYF. The CDR3 DNA reads as TGTGCCACCAGTGGTAGACAGTTACTACAATACGAGCAGTACTTC.

The chain is built from TRBV20-1 and TRBJ1-5, with a weak D call TRBD1 (5 bases). The CDR3 is 15 amino acids. The germline gives CDR1 DFQATT, CDR2 SNEGSKA (reference sequence). V gave up 3 bases and J gave up 2 bases, with 14 bases separating them. For the CDR3, the DNA is TGCAGTGCTAGGGACGGGGACGGAGGCAATCAGCCCCAGCATTTT. Amino acid sequence: CSARDGDGGNQPQHF.

This clonotype showed up just once. The chain recombines TRBV6-5 with TRBJ2-7; maybe TRBD2 (7 bases). Germline V gene sequence: CDR1 MNHEY, CDR2 SVGAGI. V was cut by 4 bases and J by 8 bases, with 21 bases left in between. This CDR3 has 15 amino acids. CDR3 amino acids: CASSSPGGGKFQQYF. As DNA, the CDR3 is TGTGCCAGCAGTTCGCCGGGGGGCGGGAAGTTCCAGCAGTACTTC.

The chain recombines TRBV14 with TRBJ2-7; D ambiguous. Deletions cut 1 base from V and 6 bases from J, with 4 bases between. Germline V gene sequence: CDR1 SGHDN, CDR2 FVKESK. This CDR3 comprises 11 residues. DNA of the CDR3: TGTGCCAGCAGCCAAGGGGTCGAGCAGTACTTC. Translating it yields CASSQGVEQYF.

This clonotype was seen only a few times. V is TRBV27 and J is TRBJ1-6; D is perhaps TRBD1 (6 bases). CDR1 is MNHEY and CDR2 is SMNVEV in the germline V gene (reference sequence). Trimming removed 2 bases from V and 7 bases from J, with 12 bases in between. The CDR3 runs 15 residues. The CDR3 bases are TGTGCCAGCAGTTTAATGTACAGGGCGAATTCACCCCTCCACTTT. It yields the protein CASSLMYRANSPLHF.

In its sample, this clonotype was seen a few times. This chain's CDR3 is CASSPYGQGGGETQYF. Written as DNA, the CDR3 is TGTGCCAGCAGCCCTTACGGACAGGGAGGGGGAGAGACCCAGTACTTC. This chain links TRBV7-2 with TRBJ2-5; possible D gene TRBD1, 8 bases. V lost 5 bases, J lost 4 bases, and 20 bases lay in between. Germline CDR1 SGHTA, CDR2 FQGNSA. The CDR3 extends over 16 amino acids. Full variable domain (rest looked up from reference TRBV7-2 and TRBJ2-5): GAGVSQSPSNKVTEKGKDVELRCDPISGHTALYWYRQSLGQGLEFLIYFQGNSAPDKSGLPSDRFSAERTGGSVSTLTIQRTQQEDSAVYLCASSPYGQGGGETQYFGPGTRLLVL.

This rearrangement joins TRBV20-1 to TRBJ2-5; 8 bases match TRBD2. In germline, CDR1 is DFQATT, CDR2 SNEGSKA (reference sequence). V was pared by 3 bases and J by 4 bases, with 7 bases of the junction left unmatched. This CDR3 region has 14 residues. The CDR3 sequence: CSARDGGGGETQYF. DNA for the CDR3: TGCAGTGCTAGGGACGGGGGGGGCGGAGAGACCCAGTACTTC.

The rearrangement links TRBV11-3 to TRBJ2-3; 8 nucleotides agree with TRBD2. Germline CDR1 reads SGHNT; CDR2 reads YENEEA. V trimming: 0 bases; J trimming: 8 bases; junction bases outside the gene matches: 4. The CDR3 loop spans 14 amino acids. The CDR3: CASSLDAAGVTQYF. In nucleotides, the CDR3 is TGTGCCAGCAGCTTAGATGCAGCGGGGGTTACGCAGTATTTT.

The chain combines TRBV5-1 with TRBJ2-1; D is perhaps TRBD1 or TRBD2 (8 bases each). Trimming took 8 bases from V and 4 from J, leaving 25 bases between them. The CDR3 loop spans 17 amino acids. CDR1 is SGHRS, CDR2 YFSETQ, per germline. The CDR3 is CASGQGRAGVGYNEQFF. Here the CDR3 DNA reads TGCGCCAGTGGACAGGGAAGAGCGGGAGTGGGTTACAATGAGCAGTTCTTC. The full variable domain, with the rest looked up from reference TRBV5-1 and TRBJ2-1, is KAGVTQTPRYLIKTRGQQVTLSCSPISGHRSVSWYQQTPGQGLQFLFEYFSETQRNKGNFPGRFSGRQFSNSRSEMNVSTLELGDSALYLCASGQGRAGVGYNEQFFGPGTRLTVL.

This clonotype was seen a few times. This chain uses TRBV7-9 with TRBJ2-5; perhaps TRBD2 as D (6 bases). The CDR3 consists of 14 residues. Germline V lookup: CDR1 SEHNR, CDR2 FQNEAQ (reference sequence). With 6 bases removed from V and 5 bases from J, the gap between germline ends came to 16 bases. CDR3 region: CASRIGAAGETQYF. The CDR3 DNA reads TGTGCCAGCAGAATAGGGGCGGCGGGGGAGACCCAGTACTTC.

This clonotype has only a few counts. The J gene is TRBJ2-7, the V gene TRBV6-2 or TRBV6-3; 8 nucleotides line up with TRBD1. The CDR3 totals 14 residues. CDR1 is MNHEY, CDR2 SVGEGT, per germline. Trimming cost V 4 bases and J 2 bases; bases outside gene matches: 4. The CDR3 reads CASSFGQGPYEQYF. As DNA, the CDR3 is TGTGCCAGCAGTTTCGGACAGGGACCCTACGAGCAGTACTTC.

Only a few counts were recorded for this clonotype. This chain connects TRBV15 to TRBJ1-2, with TRBD1 identical over 7 bases. Germline CDR1 reads LNHNV; CDR2 reads YYDKDF (reference sequence). The CDR3 extends over 14 amino acids. Trimming cost V 4 bases and J 7 bases; bases outside gene matches: 9. The CDR3 DNA is TGTGCCACCAGCAAAGACAGGGAGTTGAGTGGCTACACCTTC. Protein sequence: CATSKDRELSGYTF.

The rearrangement joins TRBV18 to TRBJ2-3; the D is unclear. The CDR3 runs 17 residues. Per the germline V gene, CDR1 is KGHSH and CDR2 is LQKENI. V lost 3 bases and J lost 3, with 19 bases in between. DNA of the CDR3: TGTGCCAGCTCACCGACACGCGGAAAGACCGGGACAGATACGCAGTATTTT. Protein sequence: CASSPTRGKTGTDTQYF.